This is a list of T cell receptor beta chains from one sample in a study of glioma-infiltrating T cells after dendritic cell vaccination. Clones were read by immunoSEQ multiplex PCR, and TCRdb kept only the in-frame ones, dropping some. The sample holds roughly 51,000 clones; 85% are singletons and the top ten take about 10%. Sequenced material: blood, taken before dendritic cell vaccination. Receptor source: a human donor with glioblastoma. Each CDR3 is given with its conserved first and last residue. D genes are given only for firm matches. A row's size may be missing; if present it is once, few, many or a size class.

d_call | j_call | v_call | clone_size | cdr3_length | cdr3_aa | cdr3_nt
TRBD2 | TRBJ2-2 | TRBV14 | NA | 19 | CASSQWPSGGTTNTGELFF | TGTGCCAGCAGCCAATGGCCTAGCGGGGGGACCACGAACACCGGGGAGCTGTTTTTT
TRBD1 | TRBJ2-5 | TRBV29-1 | NA | 15 | CSVDGDRRYQETQYF | TGCAGCGTTGACGGGGACAGGAGGTACCAAGAGACCCAGTACTTC
TRBD1 | TRBJ2-7 | TRBV18 | NA | 14 | CASSRDRDPYEQYF | TGTGCCAGCTCACGCGACAGGGACCCCTACGAGCAGTACTTC
NA | TRBJ2-3 | TRBV2 | NA | 16 | CASSGQGNPSTDTQYF | TGTGCCAGCAGTGGCCAGGGAAACCCTAGCACAGATACGCAGTATTTT
NA | TRBJ1-2 | TRBV9 | NA | 14 | CASSVGPGLYGYTF | TGTGCCAGCAGCGTAGGCCCAGGGCTCTATGGCTACACCTTC
TRBD1 | TRBJ1-2 | TRBV27 | NA | 14 | CASSLAGGYYGYTF | TGTGCCAGCAGTTTGGCAGGGGGCTACTATGGCTACACCTTC
TRBD2 | TRBJ2-5 | TRBV7-9 | NA | 15 | CASSPSGGAGETQYF | TGTGCCAGCAGCCCTAGCGGGGGGGCCGGAGAGACCCAGTACTTC
NA | TRBJ1-2 | TRBV4-3 | NA | 17 | CASSQDRASGGIWGYTF | TGCGCCAGCAGCCAAGATAGGGCATCCGGGGGGATATGGGGCTACACCTTC
NA | TRBJ1-2 | TRBV19 | once | 16 | CASTDPQGSGNYGYTF | TGTGCCAGTACCGACCCTCAGGGAAGTGGAAACTATGGCTACACCTTC
NA | TRBJ1-2 | TRBV29-1 | NA | 14 | CSVEGGGGAQGYTF | TGCAGCGTTGAAGGAGGGGGGGGCGCGCAGGGCTACACCTTC
NA | TRBJ2-1 | TRBV29-1 | NA | 10 | CSVDLAGQFF | TGCAGCGTTGACCTGGCAGGGCAGTTCTTC
TRBD1 | TRBJ2-6 | TRBV19 | NA | 17 | CASSMGQGKSGANVLTF | TGTGCCAGTAGTATGGGACAGGGTAAATCTGGGGCCAACGTCCTGACTTTC
TRBD1 | TRBJ1-2 | TRBV10-3 | NA | 15 | CAISSTGEGNYGYTF | TGTGCCATCAGTTCTACAGGGGAAGGAAACTATGGCTACACCTTC
NA | TRBJ1-1 | TRBV6-1 | NA | 13 | CASSEVGGTEAFF | TGTGCCAGCAGTGAGGTCGGAGGCACTGAAGCTTTCTTT